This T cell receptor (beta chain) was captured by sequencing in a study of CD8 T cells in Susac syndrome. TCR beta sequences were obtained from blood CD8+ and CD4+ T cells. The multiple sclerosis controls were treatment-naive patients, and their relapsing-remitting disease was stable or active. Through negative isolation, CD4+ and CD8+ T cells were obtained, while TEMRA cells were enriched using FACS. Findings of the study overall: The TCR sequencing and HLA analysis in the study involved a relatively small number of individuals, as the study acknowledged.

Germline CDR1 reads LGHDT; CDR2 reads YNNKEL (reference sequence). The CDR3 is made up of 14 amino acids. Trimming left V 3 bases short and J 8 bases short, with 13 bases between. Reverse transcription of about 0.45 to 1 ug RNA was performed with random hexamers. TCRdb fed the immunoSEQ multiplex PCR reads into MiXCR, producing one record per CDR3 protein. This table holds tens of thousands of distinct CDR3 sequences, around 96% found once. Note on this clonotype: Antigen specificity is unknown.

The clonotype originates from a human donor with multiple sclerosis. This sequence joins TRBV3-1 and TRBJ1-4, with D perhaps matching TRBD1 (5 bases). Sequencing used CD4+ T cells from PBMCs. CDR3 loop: CASSQRGVKEKLFF. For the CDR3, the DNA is TGTGCCAGCAGCCAGAGAGGGGTTAAGGAAAAACTGTTTTTT.